Listed below are T cell receptor beta chains from one sample, sequenced in a study of blood T cell repertoires in COVID-19. Using immunoSEQ multiplex PCR, the repertoire was profiled, and TCRdb retains in-frame clones only, with some absent. This sample has 300,000 or so clones, with around 90% found just once. Sequenced: peripheral blood. The receptor source for this set is a woman aged 40 to 50 with acute or convalescent COVID-19. Each CDR3 is given with its conserved first and last residue. Fields, in order: V gene, J gene, clone size, D gene, CDR3 protein, CDR3 DNA. The D gene is left open where the match is weak. Clone size appears in some rows only: once, few, many, or a class for an expanded clone.

TRBV10-3,TRBJ1-4,.,TRBD1,CAISEGTGGQANEKLFF,TGTGCCATCAGTGAGGGGACAGGGGGCCAGGCTAATGAAAAACTGTTTTTT
TRBV27,TRBJ2-3,.,TRBD2,CASAGGGGATDTQYF,TGTGCCAGCGCTGGGGGCGGGGGGGCCACAGATACGCAGTATTTT
TRBV25-1,TRBJ1-2,.,TRBD1,CASSERGTGLYGYTF,TGTGCCAGCAGTGAGCGCGGGACAGGTCTCTATGGCTACACCTTC
TRBV20-1,TRBJ2-5,once,TRBD2,CSAGGRTSAYQETQYF,TGCAGTGCTGGTGGGAGGACTAGCGCGTACCAAGAGACCCAGTACTTC
TRBV27,TRBJ1-5,.,TRBD1,CASSPWTGNQPQHF,TGTGCCAGCAGTCCCTGGACAGGGAATCAGCCCCAGCATTTT
TRBV7-9,TRBJ1-5,.,.,CASSSTRGNQPQHF,TGTGCCAGCAGCTCTACTAGGGGGAATCAGCCCCAGCATTTT
TRBV4-2,TRBJ2-2,.,.,CASSQDLYGGTNTGELFF,TGTGCCAGCAGCCAAGATCTGTACGGCGGGACGAACACCGGGGAGCTGTTTTTT
TRBV5-8,TRBJ1-3,.,TRBD1,CASSSRDRGISGNTIYF,TGTGCCAGCAGCTCCCGGGACAGGGGAATCTCTGGAAACACCATATATTTT
TRBV4-1,TRBJ1-1,.,TRBD1,CASSQGGGVTEAFF,TGCGCCAGCAGCCAAGGAGGGGGCGTAACTGAAGCTTTCTTT
TRBV9,TRBJ1-3,.,.,CASSQFITGNGNTIYF,TGTGCCAGCAGCCAGTTCATTACAGGGAACGGAAACACCATATATTTT
TRBV14,TRBJ2-1,.,.,CASSQRGEQFF,TGTGCCAGCAGCCAGCGGGGTGAGCAGTTCTTC
TRBV13,TRBJ1-2,.,TRBD1,CASSTGTDLSGYTF,TGTGCCAGCAGCACCGGGACAGATTTAAGCGGCTACACCTTC
TRBV6-5,TRBJ1-1,.,TRBD1,CASSYSRGPEAFF,TGTGCCAGCAGTTACTCCAGGGGGCCTGAAGCTTTCTTT